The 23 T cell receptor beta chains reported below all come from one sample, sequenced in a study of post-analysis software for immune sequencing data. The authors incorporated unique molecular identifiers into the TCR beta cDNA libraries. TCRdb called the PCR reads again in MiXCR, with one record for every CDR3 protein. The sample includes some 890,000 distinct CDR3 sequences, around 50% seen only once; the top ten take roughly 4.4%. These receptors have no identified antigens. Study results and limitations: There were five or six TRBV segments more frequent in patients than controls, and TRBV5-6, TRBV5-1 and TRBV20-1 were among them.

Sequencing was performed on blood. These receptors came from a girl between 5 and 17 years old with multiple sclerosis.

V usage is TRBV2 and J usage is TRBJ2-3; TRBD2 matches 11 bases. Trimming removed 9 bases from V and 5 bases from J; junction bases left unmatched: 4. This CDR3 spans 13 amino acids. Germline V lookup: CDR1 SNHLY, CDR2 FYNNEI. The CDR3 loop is CARAGTSGDTQYF. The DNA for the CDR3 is TGTGCCAGAGCCGGGACTAGCGGAGATACGCAGTATTTT.

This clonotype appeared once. The CDR3 here is CASSSSGTSSYNEQFF. DNA for the CDR3: TGTGCCAGCAGCTCTTCCGGGACTTCCTCCTACAATGAGCAGTTCTTC. The rearrangement links TRBV12-3 or TRBV12-4 to TRBJ2-1, with D possibly matching TRBD2 (6 bases). The CDR3 spans 16 residues. Trimming left V 6 bases short and J 0 bases short, with 15 bases between.

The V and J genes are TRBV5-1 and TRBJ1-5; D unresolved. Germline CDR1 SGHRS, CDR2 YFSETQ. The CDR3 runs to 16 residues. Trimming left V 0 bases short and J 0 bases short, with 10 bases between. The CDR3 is CASSLEGDFSNQPQHF. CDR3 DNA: TGCGCCAGCAGCTTGGAAGGAGACTTTAGCAATCAGCCCCAGCATTTT. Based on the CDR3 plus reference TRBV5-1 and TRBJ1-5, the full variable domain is KAGVTQTPRYLIKTRGQQVTLSCSPISGHRSVSWYQQTPGQGLQFLFEYFSETQRNKGNFPGRFSGRQFSNSRSEMNVSTLELGDSALYLCASSLEGDFSNQPQHFGDGTRLSIL.

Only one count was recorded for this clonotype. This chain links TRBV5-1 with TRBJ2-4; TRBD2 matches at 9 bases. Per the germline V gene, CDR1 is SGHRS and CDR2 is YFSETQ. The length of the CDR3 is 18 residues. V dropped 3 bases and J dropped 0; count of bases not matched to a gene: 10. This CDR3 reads CASSSGLAGGGAKNIQYF. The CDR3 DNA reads TGCGCCAGCAGCTCGGGACTAGCAGGGGGTGGAGCCAAAAACATTCAGTACTTC.

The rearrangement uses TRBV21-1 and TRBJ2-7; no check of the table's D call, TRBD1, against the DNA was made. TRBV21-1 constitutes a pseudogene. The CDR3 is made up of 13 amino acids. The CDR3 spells CAKGDRVTYEQYF. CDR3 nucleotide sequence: TGTGCCAAAGGGGACAGGGTAACCTACGAGCAGTACTTC.

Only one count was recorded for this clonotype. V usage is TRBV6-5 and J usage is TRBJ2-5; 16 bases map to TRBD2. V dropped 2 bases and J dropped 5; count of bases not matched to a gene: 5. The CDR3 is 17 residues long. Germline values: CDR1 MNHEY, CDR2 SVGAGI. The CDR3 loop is CASSYGGLAGGRETQYF. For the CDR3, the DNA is TGTGCCAGCAGTTACGGGGGACTAGCGGGGGGGCGGGAGACCCAGTACTTC.

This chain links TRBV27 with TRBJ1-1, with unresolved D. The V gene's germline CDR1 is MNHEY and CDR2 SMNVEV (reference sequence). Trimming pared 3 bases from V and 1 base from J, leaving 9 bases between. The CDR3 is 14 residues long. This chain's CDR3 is CASSFKGPNTEAFF. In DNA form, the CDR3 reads TGTGCCAGCAGTTTTAAGGGTCCGAACACTGAAGCTTTCTTT.

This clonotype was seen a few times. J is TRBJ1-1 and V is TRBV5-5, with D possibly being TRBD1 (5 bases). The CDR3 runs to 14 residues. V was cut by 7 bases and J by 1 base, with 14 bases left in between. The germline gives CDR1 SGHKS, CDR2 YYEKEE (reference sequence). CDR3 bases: TGTGCCAGCTACTTTAGGGACGCGAACACTGAAGCTTTCTTT. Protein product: CASYFRDANTEAFF.

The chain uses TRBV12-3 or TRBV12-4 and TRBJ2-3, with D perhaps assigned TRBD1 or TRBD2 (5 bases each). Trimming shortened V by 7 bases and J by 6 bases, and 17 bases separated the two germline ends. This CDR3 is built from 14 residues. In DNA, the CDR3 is TGTGCCAGCAATACCGGGACCCGACTTGATACGCAGTATTTT. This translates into CASNTGTRLDTQYF.

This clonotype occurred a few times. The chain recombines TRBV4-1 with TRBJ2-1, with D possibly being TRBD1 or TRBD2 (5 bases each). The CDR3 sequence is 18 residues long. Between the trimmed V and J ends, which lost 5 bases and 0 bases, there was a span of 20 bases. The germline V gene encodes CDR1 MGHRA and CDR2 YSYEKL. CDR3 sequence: CASSTNMGDPSSYNEQFF. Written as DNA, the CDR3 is TGCGCCAGCAGCACGAACATGGGGGACCCGAGCTCCTACAATGAGCAGTTCTTC.

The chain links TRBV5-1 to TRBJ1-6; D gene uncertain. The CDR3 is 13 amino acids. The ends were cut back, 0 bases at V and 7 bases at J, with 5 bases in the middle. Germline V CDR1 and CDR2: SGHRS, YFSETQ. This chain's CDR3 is CASSLDPNSPLHF. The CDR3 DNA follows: TGCGCCAGCAGCTTGGACCCAAATTCACCCCTCCACTTT. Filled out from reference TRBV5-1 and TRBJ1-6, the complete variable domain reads KAGVTQTPRYLIKTRGQQVTLSCSPISGHRSVSWYQQTPGQGLQFLFEYFSETQRNKGNFPGRFSGRQFSNSRSEMNVSTLELGDSALYLCASSLDPNSPLHFGNGTRLTVT.

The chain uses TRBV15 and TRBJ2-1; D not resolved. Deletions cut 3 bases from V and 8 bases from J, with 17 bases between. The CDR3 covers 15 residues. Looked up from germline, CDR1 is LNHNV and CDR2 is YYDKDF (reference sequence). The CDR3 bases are TGTGCCACCAGCAGTATTCTCTCTCGCGGAGATGAGCAGTTCTTC. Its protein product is CATSSILSRGDEQFF.

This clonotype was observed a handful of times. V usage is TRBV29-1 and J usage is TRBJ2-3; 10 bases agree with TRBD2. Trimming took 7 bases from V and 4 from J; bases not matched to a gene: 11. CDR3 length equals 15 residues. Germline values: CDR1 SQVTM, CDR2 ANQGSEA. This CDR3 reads CSAVLAGDVADTQYF. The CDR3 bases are TGCAGCGCTGTCCTAGCGGGAGACGTGGCAGATACGCAGTATTTT.

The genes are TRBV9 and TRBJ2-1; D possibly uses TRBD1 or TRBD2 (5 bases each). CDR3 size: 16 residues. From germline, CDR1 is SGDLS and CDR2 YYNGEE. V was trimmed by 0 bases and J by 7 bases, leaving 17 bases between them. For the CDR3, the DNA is TGTGCCAGCAGCGTAGCTACGAGGGAGAGGGGTAATGAGCAGTTCTTC. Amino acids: CASSVATRERGNEQFF.

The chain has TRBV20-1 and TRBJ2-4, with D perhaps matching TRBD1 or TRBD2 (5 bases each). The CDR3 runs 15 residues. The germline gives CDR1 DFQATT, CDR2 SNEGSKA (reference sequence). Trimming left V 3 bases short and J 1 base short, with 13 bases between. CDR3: CSASSGGWAKNIQYF. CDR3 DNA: TGCAGTGCTAGTTCTGGGGGATGGGCCAAAAACATTCAGTACTTC.

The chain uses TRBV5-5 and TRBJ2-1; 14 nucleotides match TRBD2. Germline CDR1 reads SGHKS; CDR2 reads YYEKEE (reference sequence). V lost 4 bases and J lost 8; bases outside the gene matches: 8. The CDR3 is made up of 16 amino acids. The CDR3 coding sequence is TGTGCCAGCAGCCGAGGGGGACTAGCGGGAGCGGATGAGCAGTTCTTC. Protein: CASSRGGLAGADEQFF.

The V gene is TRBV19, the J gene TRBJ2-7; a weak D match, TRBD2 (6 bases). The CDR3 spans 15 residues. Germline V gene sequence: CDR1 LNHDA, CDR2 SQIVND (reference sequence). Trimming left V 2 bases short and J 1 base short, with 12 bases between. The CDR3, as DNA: TGTGCCAGTAGTATACCGGGGGACGGATCCTACGAGCAGTACTTC. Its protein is CASSIPGDGSYEQYF.

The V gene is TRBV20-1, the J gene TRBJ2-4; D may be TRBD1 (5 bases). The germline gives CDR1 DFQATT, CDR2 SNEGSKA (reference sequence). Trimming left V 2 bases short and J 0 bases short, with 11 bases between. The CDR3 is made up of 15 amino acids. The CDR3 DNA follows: TGCAGTGCTAGAAGCACAGGCCCAGCCAAAAACATTCAGTACTTC. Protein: CSARSTGPAKNIQYF.

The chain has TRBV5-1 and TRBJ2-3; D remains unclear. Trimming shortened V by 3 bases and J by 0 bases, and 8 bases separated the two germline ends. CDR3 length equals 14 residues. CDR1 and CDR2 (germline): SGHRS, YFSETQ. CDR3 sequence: CASSWEASTDTQYF. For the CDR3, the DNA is TGCGCCAGCAGCTGGGAAGCTAGCACAGATACGCAGTATTTT.

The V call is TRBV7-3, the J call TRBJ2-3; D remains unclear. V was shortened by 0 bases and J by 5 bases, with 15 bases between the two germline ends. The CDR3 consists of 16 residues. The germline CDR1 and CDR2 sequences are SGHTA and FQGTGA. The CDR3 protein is CASSLTASRHGDTQYF. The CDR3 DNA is TGTGCCAGCAGCTTAACTGCCTCCCGGCACGGAGATACGCAGTATTTT.

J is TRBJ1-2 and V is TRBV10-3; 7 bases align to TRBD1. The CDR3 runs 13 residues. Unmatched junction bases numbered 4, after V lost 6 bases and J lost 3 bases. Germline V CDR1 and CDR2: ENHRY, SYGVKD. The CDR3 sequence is CAIRTGTDYGYTF. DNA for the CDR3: TGTGCCATCAGGACCGGGACAGACTATGGCTACACCTTC.

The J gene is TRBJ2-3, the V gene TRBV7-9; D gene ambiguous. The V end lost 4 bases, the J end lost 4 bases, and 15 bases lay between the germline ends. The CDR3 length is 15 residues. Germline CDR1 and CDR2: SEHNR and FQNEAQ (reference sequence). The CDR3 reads CASSSVGFASDTQYF. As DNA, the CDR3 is TGTGCCAGCAGCTCCGTAGGGTTCGCCTCAGATACGCAGTATTTT.

DNA for the CDR3: TGTGCCATCAGTGAGTCTTCGGGGCTAGCCCATGAGCAGTTCTTC. It yields the protein CAISESSGLAHEQFF. This chain connects TRBV10-3 to TRBJ2-1; D may correspond to TRBD1 or TRBD2 (5 bases each). The germline V gene has CDR1 ENHRY and CDR2 SYGVKD. Trimming pared 0 bases from V and 8 bases from J, leaving 14 bases between. The CDR3 loop spans 15 amino acids.